The source of this TCR beta chain is a study of shared clonotypes between healthy human individuals (dated by TCRdb to the early 2020s). Some background on the complete study: The cohort included three men and a couple of women between 18 and 49 years of age. Per donor, three plates each were used for CD4 naive and CD4 memory, two for CD8 naive, and one for CD8 memory. Blood TCR repertoires of five healthy adults were deeply sequenced to estimate repertoire size and the extent of clonotype sharing between individuals. Libraries were prepared and TCR repertoires were sequenced by different laboratories using diverse techniques, in order to increase sequencing depth and limit assay-specific biases. Each donor's leukapheresis produced roughly between roughly 0.85 and 9.5 billion PBMCs.

Overall study outcomes, separate from this receptor: Naive subsets generally had larger estimated clonotype richness than memory subsets did. Higher generation probabilities were observed for clonotypes shared by all four sorted-subset donors than for non-shared clonotypes. Incomplete sequencing was indicated by rarefaction of sorted-subset datasets, despite the large sequencing depth. Based on pairwise subsampling, the degree of clonotype sharing among donors was expected to be affected by sequencing depth. Because the study included a small number of donors, the genetic and exposure-history diversity represented was limited. Sampling was limited to blood, and TCR repertoires in tissue likely differ from TCR repertoires in blood. Roughly 5.2% of naive CD4, roughly 3.6% of naive CD8, 2.3% of memory CD4, and 0.35% to 0.5% of memory CD8 clonotypes were shared across a few donors.

After removal of 10 bases from V and 7 bases from J, the junction retains 6 bases not matched to a gene. The cysteine opens and the phenylalanine closes a CDR3 of 13 amino acids. Only the CDR3 part of the read is kept: 39 bases, read in frame from the first base. CDR1 and CDR2, per the germline V gene, are SGHNT and YENEEA. Details on this clone: Its antigen is still unknown. Per-nucleotide qualities are absent, and no much larger clonotype sits a single base away.

The donors were healthy, HIV-negative adults with no recently reported acute infections or vaccinations. Only Caucasian adults living in Nashville, Tennessee, USA were represented among the donors. Magnetic negative selection was used to enrich CD4+ T cells, after which naive cells were positively selected on CD45RA and the negative fraction became the memory subset. Blood was collected by leukapheresis, and PBMCs were isolated by Ficoll-Histopaque density gradient centrifugation and then cryopreserved in liquid nitrogen vapor phase. Analytical flow cytometry was used to check the purity and quantity of each magnetically sorted T cell population. Genomic DNA was isolated from each sorted fraction and quantified by UV absorbance on a Nanodrop 2000c. Using the deep immunoSEQ assay, multiplex PCR amplified TCR CDR3 regions from genomic DNA. Genomic DNA extracted from each cell subset was distributed evenly over all wells of several immunoSEQ 96-well plates, and each plate served as one replicate. For sorted subsets, approximately 210 ng of genomic DNA, equivalent to some 33,000 T cell genomes, went into each replicate PCR. The purified libraries were quantified using a Qubit 3.0 fluorometer, sized with a Bioanalyzer 2100, and then quantified again using the KAPA Library Quantification kit. Every immunoSEQ 96-well plate was sequenced on a separate single-read 150-cycle Illumina NextSeq 550 flow cell. Per the authors' processing: The immunoSEQ output contained only junctional sequences without quality scores, so filtering could not match that applied to full-length reads. To assign V/J genes and CDR3, sequences were annotated using PyIR, a Python wrapper for IgBLAST v1.9, with IMGT germline references. Any read was removed if the V/J assignment was weak (E-value above 1e-6), the CDR3 was missing, or the read contained stop codons, out-of-frame junctions, or ambiguous translated residues. A V3J clonotype was defined by an identical inferred V gene, J gene, and CDR3 amino acid sequence. To compute the percentage overlap between repertoires, the number of shared unique clonotypes was divided by the size of the smaller repertoire. Repertoire richness was assessed with RTK rarefaction, the Chao1 estimator, and Recon v2.1 estimates of unobserved clonotypes. OLGA was used to compute generation probabilities for all TCRbeta clonotypes that the gDNA method yielded from four donors. TCRdb limited this immuneACCESS table to in-frame rearrangements with V and J called. A share of clones is missing; checked studies link under half to unresolved V genes, and the rest is unexplained. The DNA was the basis for D and trimming; V, J and clone size are from that table. For this sample there are hundreds of thousands of clones; less than 80% appear just once. 1.5% to 2% of the sample comes from the top ten.

Source material: memory CD4+ T cells sorted from blood. What the cell subset or site label conveys for this sample: CD45RA-negative fraction. This TCR was sampled from a woman in her 30s in good health. This chain is built from TRBV11-3 and TRBJ2-3; TRBD2 matches 12 bases in the middle. The CDR3 reads as follows: CATRLAGDYTQYF. Here is the DNA: TGTGCCACCCGACTAGCGGGAGACTATACGCAGTATTTT.